The sequence of this TCR beta chain was determined in a study of blood T cell repertoires in COVID-19. Study summary: The cDNA or gDNA used as material had been derived from T cells, B-cell-depleted T cells, or PBMCs.

Original processing notes: Estimated nucleated cell counts came from reference gene primer amplification. Some clones are missing from TCRdb's copy, which holds only in-frame ones; the method was immunoSEQ multiplex PCR. The V and J calls and the clone size are those of that table, but D and trimming were determined from the DNA. The sample yields about 260,000 clones, approximately 90% seen once. V lost 1 base and J lost 8, with 6 bases in between. The CDR3 is 12 residues long. Germline assignment: CDR1 MNHEY and CDR2 SVGAGI. Sequences were obtained from peripheral blood. This TCR derives from a woman aged 40 to 50 with acute or convalescent COVID-19. J is TRBJ2-1 and V is TRBV6-5; no clear D. This CDR3 is CASSYLRDEQFF. The DNA of the CDR3 is TGTGCCAGCAGTTACTTGCGTGATGAGCAGTTCTTC.